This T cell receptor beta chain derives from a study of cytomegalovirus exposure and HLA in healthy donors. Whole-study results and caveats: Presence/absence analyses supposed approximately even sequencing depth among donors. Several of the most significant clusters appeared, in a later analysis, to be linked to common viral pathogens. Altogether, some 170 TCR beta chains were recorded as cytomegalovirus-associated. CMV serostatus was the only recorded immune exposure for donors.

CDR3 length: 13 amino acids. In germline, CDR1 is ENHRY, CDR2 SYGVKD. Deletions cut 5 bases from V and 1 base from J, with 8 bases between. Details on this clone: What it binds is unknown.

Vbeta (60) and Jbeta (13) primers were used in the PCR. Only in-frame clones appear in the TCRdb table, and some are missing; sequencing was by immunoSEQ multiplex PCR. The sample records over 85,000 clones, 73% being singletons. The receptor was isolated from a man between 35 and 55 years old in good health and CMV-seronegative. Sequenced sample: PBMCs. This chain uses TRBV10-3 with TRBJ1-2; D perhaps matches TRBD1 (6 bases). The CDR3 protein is CAISRQVNYGYTF. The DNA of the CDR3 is TGTGCCATCAGTCGACAGGTTAACTATGGCTACACCTTC.